These 5 T cell receptor beta chains came from one sample sequenced in a study of blood T cell repertoires in COVID-19. Assay used: immunoSEQ multiplex PCR; TCRdb lists only in-frame clones, some missing. The top ten clones hold 0.98% of a sample with 200,000 to 250,000 clones, roughly 81% of them seen once. Material for sequencing was peripheral blood. Every receptor here comes from a man aged 40-49 years with acute or convalescent COVID-19.

This chain uses TRBV27 with TRBJ1-6; D unclear. The germline CDR1 and CDR2 sequences are MNHEY and SMNVEV (reference sequence). The CDR3 runs to 14 residues. The germline V and J ends were trimmed by 6 bases and 5 bases, with 11 bases remaining between them. The DNA for the CDR3 is TGTGCCAGCAGGGAGATGGCGAATAATTCACCCCTCCACTTT. Amino acids: CASREMANNSPLHF.

With respect to this clone: Different DNA sequences within this sample yield the same CDR3. The chain joins TRBV5-1 to TRBJ1-4; possibly TRBD1 for D (5 bases). The V gene's germline CDR1 is SGHRS and CDR2 YFSETQ. The V end was cut by 2 bases, the J end by 1 base, with 6 bases between. The CDR3 is 14 amino acids. The chain's CDR3 is CASSFQGTNEKLFF. DNA of the CDR3: TGCGCCAGCAGCTTCCAGGGAACTAATGAAAAACTGTTTTTT. Based on the CDR3 plus reference TRBV5-1 and TRBJ1-4, the full variable domain is KAGVTQTPRYLIKTRGQQVTLSCSPISGHRSVSWYQQTPGQGLQFLFEYFSETQRNKGNFPGRFSGRQFSNSRSEMNVSTLELGDSALYLCASSFQGTNEKLFFGSGTQLSVL.

The rearrangement links TRBV19 to TRBJ2-1, with 9 bases identical to TRBD1. The V and J ends lost 3 bases and 5 bases, in that order; junction bases with no gene match: 5. Germline V CDR1 and CDR2: LNHDA, SQIVND (reference sequence). CDR3 size: 15 residues. The CDR3 region has the DNA TGTGCCAGTAGTATTTGGACAGGGGTTAACAATGAGCAGTTCTTC. Its translation is CASSIWTGVNNEQFF.

The V call is TRBV27, the J call TRBJ1-2, with TRBD1 matching 9 bases. The germline V gene has CDR1 MNHEY and CDR2 SMNVEV (reference sequence). The CDR3 contains 11 residues. The junction had 5 bases not matched to a gene; V was cut back by 9 bases and J by 9 bases. The chain's CDR3 is CASADRGRYTF. The CDR3 region has the DNA TGTGCCAGTGCGGACAGGGGTCGCTACACCTTC.

V and J are TRBV5-1 and TRBJ1-5, with D unclear. The CDR3 contains 13 residues. V was clipped by 4 bases and J by 7 bases, with 12 bases between them. Germline CDR1 SGHRS, CDR2 YFSETQ. CDR3: CASSPRWFQPQHF. CDR3 bases: TGCGCCAGCAGCCCCCGGTGGTTCCAGCCCCAGCATTTT.